This T cell receptor beta chain was retrieved from a study of blood T cell repertoires in COVID-19. The wider study: PBMCs, B-cell-depleted T cells, or T cells provided the cDNA or gDNA that made up the material.

Followed longitudinally, the Seattle patients had been enrolled during active infection. As handled by the study authors: By means of reference gene primer amplification, nucleated cell counts were estimated. The table came from immunoSEQ multiplex PCR; TCRdb's copy has only in-frame clones and leaves some out. V and J calls and clone size follow that table, whereas D and trimming were derived from the DNA. The sample has roughly 200,000 clones, around 81% seen once. The CDR3 has 15 residues. CDR1 LGHDT and CDR2 YNNKEL come from the germline V gene (reference sequence). Trimming removed 2 bases at V and 2 bases at J, with 12 bases between.

The clonotype comes from a middle-aged woman with COVID-19, enrolled during active disease. Sequencing was done on a sample of peripheral blood. This chain connects TRBV3-1 (or the pseudogene TRBV3-2) to TRBJ1-2; TRBD1 might be the D (6 bases). The CDR3 bases are TGTGCCAGCAGCCAAAGGACAGATATCAACTATGGCTACACCTTC. Protein product: CASSQRTDINYGYTF.